The entry that follows covers one TCR beta chain sequence. As yet, its antigen is unknown. Each diagnosis drew on symptoms, thyroxine, TRAb, thyroid ultrasound and orbital computed tomography findings. These data come from a study of T cells in Graves' hyperthyroidism and ophthalmopathy. Study-level results: Model output signaled ophthalmopathy a median approximately 6 months ahead of onset. Blood samples included most of the expanded thyroid clonotypes exceeding 0.001.

Amplification yielded TCR beta CDR3 regions, with RNA transcripts as the source. HTBI primers drove first-round RT-PCR of the TCR CDR3. TCRdb re-analysed the multiplex PCR reads in MiXCR, keeping a single row per CDR3 protein. The sample has a few hundred thousand distinct CDR3 sequences; 13% to 15% are singletons. CDR3 length: 14 amino acids. V was pared by 2 bases and J by 6 bases, with 11 bases between. CDR1 is MNHEY and CDR2 is SMNVEV in the germline V gene (reference sequence). The sequencing sample was made of blood. V gene TRBV27 combines with J gene TRBJ1-5; D is undetermined. The clonotype comes from a woman between 25 and 40 years old with Graves' ophthalmopathy. CDR3 amino acids: CASSLKYMGQPQHF. CDR3 bases: TGTGCCAGCAGTTTAAAATATATGGGTCAGCCCCAGCATTTT.